This record covers a single TCR beta chain. Looked up from germline, CDR1 is MNHNS and CDR2 is SASEGT. V was trimmed by 2 bases and J by 2 bases, leaving 10 bases between them. This CDR3 comprises 15 residues. This specimen comes from a study of OX40 agonist ivuxolimab in advanced cancers. Study background: Patients received ivuxolimab, an agonistic anti-OX40 (CD134) antibody. The mean age was 60 years, ranging from roughly 23 to 79, with 82.7% of participants male. A diagnosis of hepatocellular carcinoma, melanoma, renal cell or head and neck cancer was present in dose-escalation patients.

The method was immunoSEQ multiplex PCR; TCRdb's version includes in-frame clones alone and lacks a portion of them. The data contain 75,000 to 100,000 clones, more than 75% of them singletons. The specimen was CD4+ or CD8+ T cells sorted from blood, collected in a trial of the OX40 agonist ivuxolimab. The V and J genes are TRBV6-1 and TRBJ1-5; tentative D call: TRBD1 (6 bases). The receptor was isolated from an adult with an advanced solid tumor such as melanoma, head and neck, liver or kidney cancer. CDR3 residues: CASSELAGGNQPQHF. DNA for the CDR3: TGTGCCAGCAGTGAACTGGCAGGGGGCAATCAGCCCCAGCATTTT.